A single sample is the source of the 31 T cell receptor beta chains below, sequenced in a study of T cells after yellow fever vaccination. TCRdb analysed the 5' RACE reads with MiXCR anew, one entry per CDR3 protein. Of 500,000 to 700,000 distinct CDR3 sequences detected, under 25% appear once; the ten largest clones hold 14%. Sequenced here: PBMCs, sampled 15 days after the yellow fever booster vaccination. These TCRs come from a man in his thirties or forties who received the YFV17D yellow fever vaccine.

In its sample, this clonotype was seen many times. CDR3 amino acids: CASSLGLVVYEQFF. In nucleotides, the CDR3 is TGCGCCAGCAGCTTGGGACTAGTTGTTTATGAGCAGTTCTTC. V and J are TRBV5-1 and TRBJ2-1, with a possible D match to TRBD2 (6 bases). V lost 0 bases, J lost 8 bases, and 12 bases lay in between. CDR3 length equals 14 residues. CDR1 and CDR2 (germline): SGHRS, YFSETQ.

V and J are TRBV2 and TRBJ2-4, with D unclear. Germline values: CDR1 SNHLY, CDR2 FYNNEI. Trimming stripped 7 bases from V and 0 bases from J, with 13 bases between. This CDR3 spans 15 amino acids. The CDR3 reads CASTAGFLAKNIQYF. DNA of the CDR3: TGTGCCAGCACTGCCGGCTTCCTAGCCAAAAACATTCAGTACTTC.

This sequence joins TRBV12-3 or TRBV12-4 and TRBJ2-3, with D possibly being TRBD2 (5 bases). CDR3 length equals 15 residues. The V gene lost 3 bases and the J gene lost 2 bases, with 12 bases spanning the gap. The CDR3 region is CASSFFGADTDTQYF. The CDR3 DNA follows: TGTGCCAGCAGTTTCTTCGGAGCGGACACAGATACGCAGTATTTT.

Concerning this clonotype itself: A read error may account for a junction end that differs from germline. The CDR3, as DNA: TGCAGCGTTGAAGATCTGGGGGGGACACCCCCTTCCTTC. Its translation: CSVEDLGGTPPSF. The chain carries TRBV29-1 and TRBJ1-2; possibly TRBD1 for D (6 bases). This CDR3 contains 13 residues. Germline V CDR1 and CDR2: SQVTM, ANQGSEA.

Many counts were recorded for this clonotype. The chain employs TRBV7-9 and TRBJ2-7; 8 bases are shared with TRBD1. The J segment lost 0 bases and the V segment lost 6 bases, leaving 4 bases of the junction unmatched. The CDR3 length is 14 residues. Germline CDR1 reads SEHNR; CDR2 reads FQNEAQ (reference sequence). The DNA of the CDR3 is TGTGCCAGCAGGCCAGGGGGCAGCTCCTACGAGCAGTACTTC. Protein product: CASRPGGSSYEQYF.

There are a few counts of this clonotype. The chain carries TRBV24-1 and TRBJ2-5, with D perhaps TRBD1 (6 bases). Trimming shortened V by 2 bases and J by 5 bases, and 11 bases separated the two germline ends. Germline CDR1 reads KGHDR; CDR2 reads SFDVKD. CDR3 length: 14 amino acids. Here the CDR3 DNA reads TGTGCCACCAGTGATTACAGGGCTGGGGAGACCCAGTACTTC. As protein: CATSDYRAGETQYF.

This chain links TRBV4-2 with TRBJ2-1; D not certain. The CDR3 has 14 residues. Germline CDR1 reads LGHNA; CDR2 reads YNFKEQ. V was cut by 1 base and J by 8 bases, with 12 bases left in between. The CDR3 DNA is TGTGCCAGCAGCCAAGTTTTCGGCACAGATGAGCAGTTCTTC. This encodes CASSQVFGTDEQFF.

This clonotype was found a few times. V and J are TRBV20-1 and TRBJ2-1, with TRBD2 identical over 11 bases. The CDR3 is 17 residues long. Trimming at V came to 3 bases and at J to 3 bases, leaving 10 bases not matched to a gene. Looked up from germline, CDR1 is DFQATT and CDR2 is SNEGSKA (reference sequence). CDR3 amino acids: CSASFSGRAIFYNEQFF. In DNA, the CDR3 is TGCAGTGCTAGCTTTAGCGGGAGGGCCATCTTCTACAATGAGCAGTTCTTC.

The CDR3 region is CASSSQAGSYNEQFF. The DNA of the CDR3 is TGTGCCAGTAGTTCCCAGGCAGGTTCCTACAATGAGCAGTTCTTC. This chain uses TRBV19 with TRBJ2-1, with D uncertain. Between the trimmed V and J ends, which lost 5 bases and 1 base, there was a span of 12 bases. The CDR3 consists of 15 residues. Germline CDR1 reads LNHDA; CDR2 reads SQIVND (reference sequence).

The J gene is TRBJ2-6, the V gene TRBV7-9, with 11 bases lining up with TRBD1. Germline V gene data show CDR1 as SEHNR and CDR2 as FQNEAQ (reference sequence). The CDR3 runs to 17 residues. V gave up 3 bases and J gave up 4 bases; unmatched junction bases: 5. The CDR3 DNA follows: TGTGCCAGCAGCTTTGGGACAGGGGGACCAGGGGCCAACGTCCTGACTTTC. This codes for CASSFGTGGPGANVLTF.

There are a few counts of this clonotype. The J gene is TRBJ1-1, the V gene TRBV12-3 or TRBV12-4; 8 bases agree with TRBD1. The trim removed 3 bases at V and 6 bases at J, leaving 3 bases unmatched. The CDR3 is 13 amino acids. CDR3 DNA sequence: TGTGCCAGCAGTTTGCAGGGGGCGCCTGAAGCTTTCTTT. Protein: CASSLQGAPEAFF.

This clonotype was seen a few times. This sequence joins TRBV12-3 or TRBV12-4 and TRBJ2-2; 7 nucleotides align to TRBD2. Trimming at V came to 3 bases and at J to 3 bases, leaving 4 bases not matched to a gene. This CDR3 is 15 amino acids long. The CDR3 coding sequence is TGTGCCAGCAGTTTGAGCGGGACTTACACCGGGGAGCTGTTTTTT. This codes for CASSLSGTYTGELFF.

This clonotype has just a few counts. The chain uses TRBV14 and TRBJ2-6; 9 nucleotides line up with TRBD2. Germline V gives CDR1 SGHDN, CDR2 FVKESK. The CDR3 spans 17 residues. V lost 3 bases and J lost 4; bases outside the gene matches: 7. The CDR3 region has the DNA TGTGCCAGCAGCCATTCACTAGCGGGTTACGGGGCCAACGTCCTGACTTTC. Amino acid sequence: CASSHSLAGYGANVLTF.

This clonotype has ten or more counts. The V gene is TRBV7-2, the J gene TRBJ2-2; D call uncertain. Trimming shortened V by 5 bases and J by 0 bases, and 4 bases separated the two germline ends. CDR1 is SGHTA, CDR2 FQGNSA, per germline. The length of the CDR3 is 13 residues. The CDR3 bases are TGTGCCAGCAGCGGCGCGAACACCGGGGAGCTGTTTTTT. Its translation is CASSGANTGELFF.

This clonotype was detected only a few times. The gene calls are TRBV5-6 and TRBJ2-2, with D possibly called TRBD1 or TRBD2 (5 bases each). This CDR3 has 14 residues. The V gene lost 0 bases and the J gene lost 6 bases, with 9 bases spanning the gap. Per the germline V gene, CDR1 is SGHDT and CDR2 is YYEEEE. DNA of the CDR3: TGTGCCAGCAGCTTGGTGGGGGTGGCCGGGGAGCTGTTTTTT. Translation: CASSLVGVAGELFF.

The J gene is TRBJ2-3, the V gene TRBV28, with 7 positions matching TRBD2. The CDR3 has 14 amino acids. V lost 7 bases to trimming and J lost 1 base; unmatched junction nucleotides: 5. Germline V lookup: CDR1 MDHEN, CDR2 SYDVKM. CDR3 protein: CASKRRERTDTQYF. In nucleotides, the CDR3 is TGTGCCAGCAAACGGCGGGAGCGCACAGATACGCAGTATTTT.

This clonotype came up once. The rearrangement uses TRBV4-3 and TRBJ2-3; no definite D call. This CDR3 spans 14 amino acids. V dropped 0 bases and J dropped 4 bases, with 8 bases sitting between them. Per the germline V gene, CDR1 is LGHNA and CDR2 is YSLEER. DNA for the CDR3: TGCGCCAGCAGCCAAGAAACTGGCTCAGATACGCAGTATTTT. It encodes CASSQETGSDTQYF.

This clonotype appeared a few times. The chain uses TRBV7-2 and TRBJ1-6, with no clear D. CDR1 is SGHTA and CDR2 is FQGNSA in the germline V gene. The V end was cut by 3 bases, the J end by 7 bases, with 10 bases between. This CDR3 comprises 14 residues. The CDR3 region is CASSLDPRNSPLHF. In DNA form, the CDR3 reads TGTGCCAGCAGCTTGGACCCCAGGAATTCACCCCTCCACTTT.

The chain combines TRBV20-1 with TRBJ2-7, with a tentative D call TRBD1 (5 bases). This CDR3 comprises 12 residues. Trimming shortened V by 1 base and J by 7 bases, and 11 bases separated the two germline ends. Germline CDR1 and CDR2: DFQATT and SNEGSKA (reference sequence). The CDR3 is CSARGRGREQYF. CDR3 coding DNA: TGCAGTGCTAGAGGAAGGGGTAGGGAGCAGTACTTC.

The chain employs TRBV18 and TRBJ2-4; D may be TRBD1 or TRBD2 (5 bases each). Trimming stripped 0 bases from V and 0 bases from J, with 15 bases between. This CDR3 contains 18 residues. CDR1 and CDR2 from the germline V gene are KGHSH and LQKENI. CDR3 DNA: TGTGCCAGCTCACCACCGGTCGGGGCAGGACTAGCCAAAAACATTCAGTACTTC. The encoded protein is CASSPPVGAGLAKNIQYF.

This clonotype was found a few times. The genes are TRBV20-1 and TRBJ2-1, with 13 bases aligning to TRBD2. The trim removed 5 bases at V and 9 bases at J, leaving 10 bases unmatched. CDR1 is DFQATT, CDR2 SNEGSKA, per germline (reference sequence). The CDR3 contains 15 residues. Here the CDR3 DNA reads TGCAGTGCTCATAAGGGACTAGCGGGATCAAGTGAGCAGTTCTTC. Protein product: CSAHKGLAGSSEQFF.

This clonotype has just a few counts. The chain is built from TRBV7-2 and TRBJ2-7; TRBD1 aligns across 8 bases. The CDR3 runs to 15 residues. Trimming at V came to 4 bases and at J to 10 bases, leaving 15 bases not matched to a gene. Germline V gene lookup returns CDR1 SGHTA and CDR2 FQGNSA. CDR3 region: CASSSYGTGPGEQYF. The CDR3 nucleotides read TGTGCCAGCAGCTCCTATGGGACAGGACCCGGGGAACAGTACTTC.

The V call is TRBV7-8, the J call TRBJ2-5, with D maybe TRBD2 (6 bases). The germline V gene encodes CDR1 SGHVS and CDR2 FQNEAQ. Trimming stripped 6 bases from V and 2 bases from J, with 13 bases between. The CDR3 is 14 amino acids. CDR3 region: CASRELGTQETQYF. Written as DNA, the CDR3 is TGTGCCAGCAGGGAGCTGGGGACTCAAGAGACCCAGTACTTC.

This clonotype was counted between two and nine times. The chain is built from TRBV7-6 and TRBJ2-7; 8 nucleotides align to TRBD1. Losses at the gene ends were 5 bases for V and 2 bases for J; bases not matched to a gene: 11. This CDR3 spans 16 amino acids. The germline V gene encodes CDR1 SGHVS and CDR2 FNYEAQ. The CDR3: CASSPTSGQATYEQYF. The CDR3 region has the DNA TGTGCCAGCAGCCCAACATCGGGACAGGCGACCTACGAGCAGTACTTC.

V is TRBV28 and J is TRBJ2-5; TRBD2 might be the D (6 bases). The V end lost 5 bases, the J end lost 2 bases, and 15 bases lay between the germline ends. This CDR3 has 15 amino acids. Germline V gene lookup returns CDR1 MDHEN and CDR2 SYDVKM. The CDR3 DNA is TGTGCCAGCAGTCCCACCTCGGCGGGGCAAGAGACCCAGTACTTC. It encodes CASSPTSAGQETQYF.

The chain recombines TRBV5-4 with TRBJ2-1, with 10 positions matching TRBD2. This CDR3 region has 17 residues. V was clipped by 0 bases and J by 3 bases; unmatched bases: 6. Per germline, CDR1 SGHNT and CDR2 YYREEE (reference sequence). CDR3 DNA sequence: TGTGCCAGCAGCTTGGCTAGCGGGGGAGTTGTCTACAATGAGCAGTTCTTC. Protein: CASSLASGGVVYNEQFF.

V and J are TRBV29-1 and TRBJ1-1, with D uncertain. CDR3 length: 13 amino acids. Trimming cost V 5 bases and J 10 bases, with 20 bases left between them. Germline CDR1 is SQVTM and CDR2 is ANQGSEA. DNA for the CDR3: TGCAGCGTTTTCGAGGAAGGCCTCGAAGGAGCTTTCTTT. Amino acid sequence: CSVFEEGLEGAFF. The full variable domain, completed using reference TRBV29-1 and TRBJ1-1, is SAVISQKPSRDICQRGTSLTIQCQVDSQVTMMFWYRQQPGQSLTLIATANQGSEATYESGFVIDKFPISRPNLTFSTLTVSNMSPEDSSIYLCSVFEEGLEGAFFGQGTRLTVV.

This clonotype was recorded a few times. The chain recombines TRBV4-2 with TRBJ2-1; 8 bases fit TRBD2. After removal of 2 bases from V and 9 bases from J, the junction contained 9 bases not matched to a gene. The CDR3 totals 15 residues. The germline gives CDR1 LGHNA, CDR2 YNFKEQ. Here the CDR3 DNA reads TGTGCCAGCAGCCAAAGGGACGGGAGGGCCCTTGAGCAGTTCTTC. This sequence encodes CASSQRDGRALEQFF.

CDR3 in amino acids: CASSPLATLRNEYEQYF. The CDR3 DNA is TGTGCCAGCAGCCCCCTCGCCACTTTGCGGAACGAATACGAGCAGTACTTC. The rearrangement joins TRBV28 to TRBJ2-7; D gene ambiguous. Germline-derived CDR1 and CDR2 are MDHEN and SYDVKM. Trimming took off 6 bases at V and 4 bases at J, with 25 bases between the two ends. The CDR3 is made up of 17 amino acids.

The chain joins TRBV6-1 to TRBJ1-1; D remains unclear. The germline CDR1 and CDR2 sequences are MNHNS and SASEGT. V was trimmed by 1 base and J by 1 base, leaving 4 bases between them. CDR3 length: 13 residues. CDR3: CASSEVSNTEAFF. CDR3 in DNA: TGTGCCAGCAGTGAAGTCTCGAACACTGAAGCTTTCTTT.

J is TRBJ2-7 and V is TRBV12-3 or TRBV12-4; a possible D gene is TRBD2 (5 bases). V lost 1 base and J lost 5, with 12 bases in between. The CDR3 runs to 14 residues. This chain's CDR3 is CASSLGGYFDEQYF. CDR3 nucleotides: TGTGCCAGCAGTTTAGGAGGGTACTTCGACGAGCAGTACTTC.